These 28 T cell receptor beta chains were sequenced from one sample in a study of T-cell reconstitution after alpha-beta-depleted transplantation in children listed by TCRdb under 2016. The sample's treatment or condition label, in plain terms: allogeneic hematopoietic cell transplantation with graft depleted of TCRalphabeta T cells and CD19 B cells. The library was generated by PCR. Instrument on record: Illumina HiSeq 2500. TCR library preparation used molecular barcoding, with unique molecular identifiers applied to normalize quantification of the TCRbeta repertoire. Starting from the raw public reads, TCRdb applied fastp trimming at Q25, assembled clones with MiXCR and retained in-frame beta chains. Rows matching on CDR3 protein sequence are summarized as one entry with the most common DNA and genes. The sample table shows fewer than 700,000 distinct CDR3 sequences, and 13% are seen once. Of the sample, around 2.2% is held by the ten largest clones.

The sequenced sample was PBMCs, mostly from graft donor cells, obtained 360 days after TCRalphabeta/CD19-depleted stem cell transplant. The receptors were gathered from a male patient between 10 and 17 years old who had a stem cell transplant for acute myeloid leukemia, so the T cells may come from the graft donor.

This clonotype appeared a few times. V is TRBV20-1 and J is TRBJ2-7, with TRBD2 matching over 10 bases. The V and J ends lost 0 bases and 3 bases, in that order; junction bases with no gene match: 11. Germline V lookup: CDR1 DFQATT, CDR2 SNEGSKA (reference sequence). There are 17 residues in the CDR3. CDR3 amino acids: CSARDSLTSGILYEQYF. As DNA, the CDR3 is TGCAGTGCTAGAGATTCCCTCACTAGCGGGATCCTCTACGAGCAGTACTTC.

This clonotype was picked up many times. This sequence joins TRBV12-3 or TRBV12-4 and TRBJ2-5; TRBD2 matches at 10 bases. CDR3 length equals 14 residues. V shed 6 bases and J 5 bases; nucleotides not matched to a gene: 6. In nucleotides, the CDR3 is TGTGCCAGCAGCCTAGCGGGAGTCGAGGAGACCCAGTACTTC. It encodes CASSLAGVEETQYF.

This clonotype was counted a few times. V gene TRBV5-1 combines with J gene TRBJ2-7, with 12 bases identical to TRBD2. Germline CDR1 reads SGHRS; CDR2 reads YFSETQ. The V gene end was trimmed by 4 bases and the J gene end by 4 bases; junction bases not matched to a gene: 6. This CDR3 spans 15 amino acids. The CDR3 nucleotides read TGCGCCAGCAGCCCGACTAGCGGGAGTGAGTACGAGCAGTACTTC. Translation gives CASSPTSGSEYEQYF.

The V and J genes are TRBV15 and TRBJ2-5; TRBD1 agrees at 9 bases. Germline V gene data show CDR1 as LNHNV and CDR2 as YYDKDF (reference sequence). Germline trimming cut 5 bases from V and 5 bases from J; bases unmatched to any gene: 9. The CDR3 contains 15 residues. CDR3 sequence: CATSGTTGGEETQYF. CDR3 DNA: TGTGCCACCAGCGGGACGACAGGGGGGGAGGAGACCCAGTACTTC.

A few counts support this clonotype. This chain connects TRBV28 to TRBJ1-1; TRBD1 is a possible D gene (5 bases). Germline V gives CDR1 MDHEN, CDR2 SYDVKM. CDR3 length: 17 residues. Trimming cost V 3 bases and J 1 base, with 18 bases left between them. CDR3 loop: CASSLAGVGFWNTEAFF. The CDR3 DNA is TGTGCCAGCAGTTTGGCGGGGGTAGGATTTTGGAACACTGAAGCTTTCTTT.

A few counts support this clonotype. V and J are TRBV7-2 and TRBJ1-2; 7 positions agree with TRBD1. The CDR3 consists of 12 residues. Losses at the gene ends were 3 bases for V and 13 bases for J; bases not matched to a gene: 8. The germline gives CDR1 SGHTA, CDR2 FQGNSA. This CDR3 is CASSLQGVDGTF. CDR3 sequence (DNA): TGTGCCAGCAGCTTGCAGGGGGTGGATGGCACCTTC. The entire variable domain, with the rest obtained from reference TRBV7-2 and TRBJ1-2, is as follows: GAGVSQSPSNKVTEKGKDVELRCDPISGHTALYWYRQSLGQGLEFLIYFQGNSAPDKSGLPSDRFSAERTGGSVSTLTIQRTQQEDSAVYLCASSLQGVDGTFGSGTRLTVV.

The chain links TRBV19 to TRBJ2-1; 11 bases match TRBD2. Germline-derived CDR1 and CDR2 are LNHDA and SQIVND (reference sequence). The ends lost 4 bases at V and 6 bases at J; junction bases unmatched: 8. The CDR3 extends over 16 amino acids. The CDR3 protein is CASSSMAGTSGNEQFF. The CDR3 DNA is TGTGCCAGTAGTAGTATGGCCGGGACTAGCGGCAATGAGCAGTTCTTC. The variable domain in full, completed from reference TRBV19 and TRBJ2-1, reads DGGITQSPKYLFRKEGQNVTLSCEQNLNHDAMYWYRQDPGQGLRLIYYSQIVNDFQKGDIAEGYSVSREKKESFPLTVTSAQKNPTAFYLCASSSMAGTSGNEQFFGPGTRLTVL.

This clonotype came up a few times. V gene TRBV12-3 or TRBV12-4 combines with J gene TRBJ1-2, with 7 positions matching TRBD1. The CDR3 totals 14 residues. Trimming at V came to 6 bases and at J to 4 bases, leaving 8 bases not matched to a gene. The CDR3 reads CASRPDRLIYGYTF. The CDR3 DNA follows: TGTGCCAGCAGACCGGACAGGCTTATCTATGGCTACACCTTC.

This clonotype was seen only a few times. This rearrangement joins TRBV5-1 to TRBJ2-3, with D tentatively TRBD1 (5 bases). The germline V gene has CDR1 SGHRS and CDR2 YFSETQ. The CDR3 is 13 residues long. V was trimmed by 6 bases and J by 5 bases, leaving 13 bases between them. The CDR3 reads CASTWGSLDTQYF. The CDR3, as DNA: TGCGCCAGCACCTGGGGCAGCTTAGATACGCAGTATTTT.

V is TRBV5-1 and J is TRBJ2-7; TRBD1 matches 9 bases. The CDR3 consists of 15 residues. CDR1 and CDR2 (germline): SGHRS, YFSETQ. The V segment lost 5 bases and the J segment 4 bases; nucleotides outside the gene matches: 10. CDR3 sequence: CASSRTGGAPYEQYF. In DNA, the CDR3 is TGCGCCAGCAGTCGTACAGGGGGCGCCCCTTACGAGCAGTACTTC.

This clonotype was counted a few times. The chain links TRBV20-1 to TRBJ2-7; maybe TRBD1 (7 bases). CDR1 and CDR2 (germline): DFQATT, SNEGSKA (reference sequence). This CDR3 is built from 14 residues. The germline V and J ends were trimmed by 2 bases and 4 bases, with 15 bases remaining between them. The CDR3 spells CSARRQGGLYEQYF. CDR3 sequence (DNA): TGCAGTGCTAGACGGCAGGGGGGATTATACGAGCAGTACTTC.

The gene calls are TRBV18 and TRBJ2-7, with D uncertain. V was pared by 5 bases and J by 1 base, with 12 bases between. CDR3 length equals 14 residues. From germline, CDR1 is KGHSH and CDR2 LQKENI. In DNA form, the CDR3 reads TGTGCCAGCTCAAACGGCTTGGCGTCCTACGAGCAGTACTTC. Amino acid sequence: CASSNGLASYEQYF. Full variable domain (outside the CDR3, taken from reference TRBV18 and TRBJ2-7): NAGVMQNPRHLVRRRGQEARLRCSPMKGHSHVYWYRQLPEEGLKFMVYLQKENIIDESGMPKERFSAEFPKEGPSILRIQQVVRGDSAAYFCASSNGLASYEQYFGPGTRLTVT.

This clonotype was seen a few times. This rearrangement joins TRBV20-1 to TRBJ1-5, with 7 nucleotides matching TRBD1. The germline V gene has CDR1 DFQATT and CDR2 SNEGSKA (reference sequence). The CDR3 runs to 14 residues. V gave up 5 bases and J gave up 2 bases; unmatched junction bases: 6. CDR3 coding DNA: TGCAGTGCTGATGACAGGGAGGGCAATCAGCCCCAGCATTTT. This sequence encodes CSADDREGNQPQHF.

This clonotype was recorded many times. The chain joins TRBV7-8 to TRBJ2-2; D gene ambiguous. The CDR3 runs to 15 residues. Germline-derived CDR1 and CDR2 are SGHVS and FQNEAQ. The germline V and J ends were trimmed by 2 bases and 4 bases, with 11 bases remaining between them. For the CDR3, the DNA is TGTGCCAGCAGCTTAAGGGCCCTAAGCACCGGGGAGCTGTTTTTT. This gives the protein CASSLRALSTGELFF.

This clonotype was seen a handful of times. The chain joins TRBV28 to TRBJ2-2; 9 positions agree with TRBD2. CDR1 and CDR2 from the germline V gene are MDHEN and SYDVKM. V dropped 3 bases and J dropped 6; count of bases not matched to a gene: 14. The CDR3 is made up of 18 amino acids. The CDR3 DNA follows: TGTGCCAGCAGTTTCCCTGCTTTGGGGCTAGCGGGATCCGGGGAGCTGTTTTTT. Protein product: CASSFPALGLAGSGELFF.

The sample holds many counts of this clonotype. The chain combines TRBV20-1 with TRBJ2-5; 10 bases agree with TRBD1. The V gene's germline CDR1 is DFQATT and CDR2 SNEGSKA (reference sequence). V dropped 6 bases and J dropped 2; count of bases not matched to a gene: 9. CDR3 size: 15 residues. The CDR3 here is CSADRGKLGQETQYF. For the CDR3, the DNA is TGCAGTGCGGACAGGGGGAAATTGGGTCAAGAGACCCAGTACTTC.

This rearrangement joins TRBV12-3 or TRBV12-4 to TRBJ1-5, with D possibly being TRBD1 (5 bases). CDR3 length: 13 amino acids. V was trimmed by 9 bases and J by 5 bases, leaving 14 bases between them. The DNA for the CDR3 is TGTGCCAGTCTTCGGGGGGGGGATCAGCCCCAGCATTTT. It encodes CASLRGGDQPQHF.

This chain uses TRBV29-1 with TRBJ1-4; no clear D gene. The CDR3 has 13 amino acids. The V end was cut by 4 bases, the J end by 5 bases, with 11 bases between. Germline V gene lookup returns CDR1 SQVTM and CDR2 ANQGSEA. The CDR3 coding sequence is TGCAGCGTTGCAGCAAGAATGAATGAAAAACTGTTTTTT. As protein: CSVAARMNEKLFF.

This clonotype has only a few counts. This rearrangement joins TRBV12-3 or TRBV12-4 to TRBJ2-1; the D call may be TRBD1 or TRBD2 (5 bases each). Trimming cost V 3 bases and J 10 bases, with 13 bases left between them. This CDR3 is built from 13 residues. Here the CDR3 reads CASSFRGPGEQFF. CDR3 in DNA: TGTGCCAGCAGTTTCCGGGGACCCGGGGAGCAGTTCTTC.

This clonotype has at least ten counts. The J gene is TRBJ2-1, the V gene TRBV7-8; 13 positions agree with TRBD2. CDR3 length equals 16 residues. Germline CDR1 reads SGHVS; CDR2 reads FQNEAQ. The ends lost 5 bases at V and 7 bases at J; junction bases unmatched: 8. The CDR3 here is CASSPRLAGGKNEQFF. CDR3 coding DNA: TGTGCCAGCAGCCCGAGACTAGCGGGAGGTAAAAATGAGCAGTTCTTC.

This clonotype was observed once. The chain links TRBV20-1 to TRBJ1-6; D remains ambiguous. The germline CDR1 and CDR2 sequences are DFQATT and SNEGSKA (reference sequence). The CDR3 extends over 14 amino acids. The V end lost 3 bases, the J end lost 6 bases, and 12 bases lay between the germline ends. In DNA form, the CDR3 reads TGCAGTGCTAGCCTGCTCTTAATTAATTCACCCCTCCACTTT. Its translation: CSASLLLINSPLHF.

The table lists this clonotype with a few counts. The V call is TRBV4-2, the J call TRBJ1-2; no definite D call. CDR3 length: 16 amino acids. Trimming took off 1 base at V and 0 bases at J, with 12 bases between the two ends. Germline values: CDR1 LGHNA, CDR2 YNFKEQ. CDR3 protein: CASSQGQQMSNYGYTF. The CDR3 nucleotides read TGTGCCAGCAGCCAAGGGCAGCAGATGTCTAACTATGGCTACACCTTC.

J is TRBJ1-1 and V is TRBV7-8; D gene ambiguous. The V end was cut by 0 bases, the J end by 1 base, with 9 bases between. Germline V gives CDR1 SGHVS, CDR2 FQNEAQ. The CDR3 is 15 amino acids. The DNA for the CDR3 is TGTGCCAGCAGCTTAGCGGGTGGGCCGAACACTGAAGCTTTCTTT. Translating gives CASSLAGGPNTEAFF.

This clonotype was seen more than once but under ten times. The chain joins TRBV12-3 or TRBV12-4 to TRBJ2-1; 12 bases match TRBD2. With V trimmed by 8 bases and J by 5 bases, 16 bases remained unmatched. CDR3 length equals 18 residues. CDR3 nucleotides: TGTGCCAGCCGCTTAACCGGGACACGGACTAGCGGGAACAATGAGCAGTTCTTC. Translated: CASRLTGTRTSGNNEQFF.

Only a few counts were recorded for this clonotype. The chain recombines TRBV20-1 with TRBJ2-1, with 11 bases matching TRBD2. This CDR3 is 17 amino acids long. Trimming cost V 2 bases and J 6 bases; bases outside gene matches: 12. Germline lookup yields CDR1 DFQATT and CDR2 SNEGSKA (reference sequence). The DNA of the CDR3 is TGCAGTGCTAGAAGTTCCTTAGCGGGAGGGTCAGTCAATGAGCAGTTCTTC. Its protein product is CSARSSLAGGSVNEQFF.

In regard to this clonotype: A read error may be the cause here, since a much bigger clone is one base away. V gene TRBV10-3 combines with J gene TRBJ2-1; TRBD2 matches 7 bases. V lost 5 bases to trimming and J lost 9 bases; unmatched junction nucleotides: 19. In germline, CDR1 is ENHRY, CDR2 SYGVKD. The CDR3 has 17 residues. The CDR3 nucleotides read TGTGCCATCAGTCGGGGCTCTGGCGGGAGTGTGACTAGTGAGCAGTTCTTC. Its protein is CAISRGSGGSVTSEQFF.

There are a few counts of this clonotype. This chain connects TRBV28 to TRBJ2-1; 8 bases map to TRBD2. The V and J ends lost 1 base and 1 base, in that order; junction bases with no gene match: 6. The CDR3 runs to 17 residues. The V gene's germline CDR1 is MDHEN and CDR2 SYDVKM. DNA of the CDR3: TGTGCCAGCAGTTTATTCCCTCGGGGGGGGTCCTACAATGAGCAGTTCTTC. Protein: CASSLFPRGGSYNEQFF. Drawing the rest from reference TRBV28 and TRBJ2-1, the complete variable domain is DVKVTQSSRYLVKRTGEKVFLECVQDMDHENMFWYRQDPGLGLRLIYFSYDVKMKEKGDIPEGYSVSREKKERFSLILESASTNQTSMYLCASSLFPRGGSYNEQFFGPGTRLTVL.

This clonotype was counted at least ten times. The chain combines TRBV12-3 or TRBV12-4 with TRBJ1-1; D not resolved. The CDR3 totals 11 residues. V dropped 7 bases and J dropped 1 base, with 4 bases sitting between them. The CDR3 loop reads CASTRNTEAFF. For the CDR3, the DNA is TGTGCCAGCACTCGGAACACTGAAGCTTTCTTT.